These T cell receptor beta chains were read from a single sample in a study of blood T cell repertoires in COVID-19. The data were produced by immunoSEQ multiplex PCR, yet TCRdb's version contains in-frame clones alone and is incomplete. The data show around 100,000 clones, less than 90% seen once. Material: peripheral blood. The source of these receptors is a man in his 70s with active or convalescent COVID-19. Each CDR3 is given with its conserved first and last residue. Fields, in order: D gene, V gene, J gene, CDR3 DNA, CDR3 protein. D genes are given only for firm matches.

d_gene: NA; v_gene: TRBV19; j_gene: TRBJ1-1; CDR3nt: TGTGCCAGTAGTACTCTCCCTAACACTGAAGCTTTCTTT; CDR3aa: CASSTLPNTEAFF
d_gene: TRBD1; v_gene: TRBV27; j_gene: TRBJ1-4; CDR3nt: TGTGCCAGCAGTTTAAAGGGGGGACAGGGAGAAAAACTGTTTTTT; CDR3aa: CASSLKGGQGEKLFF
d_gene: NA; v_gene: TRBV5-1; j_gene: TRBJ2-2; CDR3nt: TGCGCCAGCAGCTTAACAGACACCGGGGAGCTGTTTTTT; CDR3aa: CASSLTDTGELFF
d_gene: TRBD1; v_gene: TRBV5-1; j_gene: TRBJ2-7; CDR3nt: TGCGCCAGCAGCTCGACAGGGAATGCCTACGAGCAGTACTTC; CDR3aa: CASSSTGNAYEQYF
d_gene: TRBD1; v_gene: TRBV9; j_gene: TRBJ1-2; CDR3nt: TGTGCCAGCAGCACGAGGACAGGGGGAAACTATGGCTACACCTTC; CDR3aa: CASSTRTGGNYGYTF
d_gene: NA; v_gene: TRBV7-9; j_gene: TRBJ2-1; CDR3nt: TGTGTGGCGGGGGAGCAGTTCTTC; CDR3aa: CVAGEQFF
d_gene: NA; v_gene: TRBV6-2/TRBV6-3; j_gene: TRBJ1-5; CDR3nt: TGTGCCAGCAGCGACCGCACCCGGGGGATTAATCAGCCCCAGCATTTT; CDR3aa: CASSDRTRGINQPQHF
d_gene: NA; v_gene: TRBV5-5; j_gene: TRBJ1-2; CDR3nt: TGTGCCAGCAGCTTGGAAGGCTCCGGGGAATGGTCTGGCTACACCTTC; CDR3aa: CASSLEGSGEWSGYTF
d_gene: TRBD1; v_gene: TRBV3-1/TRBV3-2; j_gene: TRBJ1-2; CDR3nt: TGTGCCAGCAGCCGGGGACAGGGCCATGGCTACACCTTC; CDR3aa: CASSRGQGHGYTF
d_gene: NA; v_gene: TRBV14; j_gene: TRBJ1-4; CDR3nt: TGTGCCAGCAGCCACGAGGAACAGGGTAAAGAAAAACTGTTTTTT; CDR3aa: CASSHEEQGKEKLFF
d_gene: TRBD1; v_gene: TRBV4-3; j_gene: TRBJ2-3; CDR3nt: TGCGCCCGCAGCCGACGGGACAGTCGCACATCCACAGATACGCAGTATTTT; CDR3aa: CARSRRDSRTSTDTQYF
d_gene: NA; v_gene: TRBV2; j_gene: TRBJ1-1; CDR3nt: TGTGCCAGCAGTGAAGCGGGGATGGGGGCGTACACTGAAGCTTTCTTT; CDR3aa: CASSEAGMGAYTEAFF
d_gene: NA; v_gene: TRBV5-4; j_gene: TRBJ1-1; CDR3nt: TGTGCCAGCAGCTTGGGGGGGCTGGACACTGAAGCTTTCTTT; CDR3aa: CASSLGGLDTEAFF
d_gene: TRBD1; v_gene: TRBV11-2; j_gene: TRBJ2-1; CDR3nt: TGTGCCAGCAGCTTAGAGGGGGACAGGGTCTACAATGAGCAGTTCTTC; CDR3aa: CASSLEGDRVYNEQFF
d_gene: NA; v_gene: TRBV19; j_gene: TRBJ2-5; CDR3nt: TGTGCCAGTAGTAGGGGGCCTGGGGTGGAGACCCAGTACTTC; CDR3aa: CASSRGPGVETQYF
d_gene: TRBD1; v_gene: TRBV5-1; j_gene: TRBJ1-1; CDR3nt: TGCGCCAGCAGCAAACAATCCAGGGGGATCATGAACACTGAAGCTTTCTTT; CDR3aa: CASSKQSRGIMNTEAFF
d_gene: NA; v_gene: TRBV30; j_gene: TRBJ2-1; CDR3nt: TGTGCCTGGAGTTTAAGTATGGGCGAGCAGTTCTTC; CDR3aa: CAWSLSMGEQFF
d_gene: TRBD1; v_gene: TRBV7-8; j_gene: TRBJ1-6; CDR3nt: TGTGCCAGCAGCTTGGGTTCTACAGGGGGTCGGTCCCGTCCCTCTTCACCCCTCCACTTT; CDR3aa: CASSLGSTGGRSRPSSPLHF
d_gene: NA; v_gene: TRBV6-6; j_gene: TRBJ2-2; CDR3nt: TGTGCCAGCAGTTACGGGTTGACTCCCGGGGAGCTGTTTTTT; CDR3aa: CASSYGLTPGELFF
d_gene: NA; v_gene: TRBV18; j_gene: TRBJ2-7; CDR3nt: TGTGCCAGCGCGGGATTGAGATCCTACGAGCAGTACTTC; CDR3aa: CASAGLRSYEQYF
d_gene: TRBD1; v_gene: TRBV28; j_gene: TRBJ1-5; CDR3nt: TGTGCCAGCAGGATGGACAGGGTCTTGTTGCCCCAGCATTTT; CDR3aa: CASRMDRVLLPQHF
d_gene: NA; v_gene: TRBV4-1; j_gene: TRBJ2-3; CDR3nt: TGCGCCAGCAGTTCCCGGGGGGCCCAAGGAGGCACAGATACGCAGTATTTT; CDR3aa: CASSSRGAQGGTDTQYF
d_gene: NA; v_gene: TRBV10-3; j_gene: TRBJ1-2; CDR3nt: TGTGCCATCAGTGACCAGGCGAATGGCTACACCTTC; CDR3aa: CAISDQANGYTF
d_gene: NA; v_gene: TRBV18; j_gene: TRBJ2-7; CDR3nt: TGTGCCAGCTCACGCGGGGCCAGGGACGGCGAGCAGTACTTC; CDR3aa: CASSRGARDGEQYF